A single sample is the source of the 29 T cell receptor beta chains below, sequenced in a study of T cells in Graves' hyperthyroidism and ophthalmopathy. RNA transcripts provided the source from which TCR beta CDR3 regions were amplified. RT-PCR in the first round (using the HTBI primer set) targeted the TCR CDR3. In TCRdb, the multiplex PCR reads were re-called with MiXCR into one record per CDR3 protein. The data contain about 340,000 distinct CDR3 sequences, around a fifth of them singletons. The sample was blood. Source of these receptors: a woman in her 50s with Graves' hyperthyroidism.

Ten or more counts support this clonotype. This sequence joins TRBV18 and TRBJ2-7, with 8 bases fitting TRBD1. This CDR3 is 13 amino acids long. The germline V gene encodes CDR1 KGHSH and CDR2 LQKENI. Unmatched junction bases numbered 1, after V lost 3 bases and J lost 3 bases. The CDR3 nucleotides read TGTGCCAGCTCACCGGGACAGGTCTACGAGCAGTACTTC. Protein sequence: CASSPGQVYEQYF. The variable domain in full, completed from reference TRBV18 and TRBJ2-7, reads NAGVMQNPRHLVRRRGQEARLRCSPMKGHSHVYWYRQLPEEGLKFMVYLQKENIIDESGMPKERFSAEFPKEGPSILRIQQVVRGDSAAYFCASSPGQVYEQYFGPGTRLTVT.

This clonotype came up a few times. The V call is TRBV10-1, the J call TRBJ2-3; D is unresolved. Trimming shortened V by 4 bases and J by 6 bases, and 8 bases separated the two germline ends. CDR1 and CDR2 (germline): WNHNN, SYGVQD (reference sequence). The CDR3 loop spans 12 amino acids. The DNA for the CDR3 is TGCGCCAGCAGTGCAAGTGGTGATACGCAGTATTTT. It translates to CASSASGDTQYF.

Many counts were recorded for this clonotype. V usage is TRBV7-8 and J usage is TRBJ2-1; 7 bases line up with TRBD2. The CDR3 consists of 14 residues. J was trimmed by 9 bases and V by 1 base; bases with no gene match: 6. CDR1 and CDR2 (germline): SGHVS, FQNEAQ. Here the CDR3 reads CASSLGGLEREQFF. CDR3 nucleotide sequence: TGTGCCAGCAGCTTAGGCGGACTAGAACGTGAGCAGTTCTTC.

The CDR3 coding sequence is TGTGCCAGCAGTGACGGCACCTCCGGAGAGACCCAGTACTTC. The encoded protein is CASSDGTSGETQYF. The rearrangement joins TRBV25-1 to TRBJ2-5; D not resolved. There are 14 residues in the CDR3. CDR1 is MGHDK, CDR2 SYGVNS, per germline. Trimming shortened V by 3 bases and J by 4 bases, and 12 bases separated the two germline ends.

This clonotype was counted at least ten times. The rearrangement joins TRBV20-1 to TRBJ2-7, with D possibly matching TRBD2 (5 bases). CDR1 and CDR2 (germline): DFQATT, SNEGSKA (reference sequence). The CDR3 covers 12 residues. Trimming stripped 4 bases from V and 0 bases from J, with 7 bases between. The CDR3 nucleotides are TGCAGTGCTACTACTAGCTCCTACGAGCAGTACTTC. Protein sequence: CSATTSSYEQYF.

This clonotype was recorded at least ten times. V and J are TRBV5-1 and TRBJ1-5; D gene unclear. CDR3 size: 13 residues. The V end was cut by 0 bases, the J end by 4 bases, with 5 bases between. Germline assignment: CDR1 SGHRS and CDR2 YFSETQ. The CDR3 DNA is TGCGCCAGCAGCTTGGAACCAAATCAGCCCCAGCATTTT. The encoded protein is CASSLEPNQPQHF.

This clonotype was seen ten or more times. The V and J genes are TRBV12-5 and TRBJ2-1, with D unresolved. Germline V lookup: CDR1 LGHNT, CDR2 FRNRAP. Trimming stripped 6 bases from V and 5 bases from J, with 5 bases between. This CDR3 spans 11 amino acids. CDR3 sequence reads: CASGEHNEQFF. The CDR3 bases are TGTGCTAGTGGGGAACACAATGAGCAGTTCTTC.

This clonotype was seen at least ten times. The chain has TRBV30 and TRBJ1-4; the D gene is possibly TRBD1 (5 bases). The CDR3 runs 17 residues. V was trimmed by 0 bases and J by 0 bases, leaving 14 bases between them. Germline V lookup: CDR1 GTSNPN, CDR2 SVGIG (reference sequence). The CDR3, as DNA: TGTGCCTGGAGTGTCATCACAGGCGCACCAACTAATGAAAAACTGTTTTTT. Translating it yields CAWSVITGAPTNEKLFF.

In this sample, this clonotype turned up a few times. The gene calls are TRBV7-2 and TRBJ2-7, with D uncertain. The V gene's germline CDR1 is SGHTA and CDR2 FQGNSA. This CDR3 comprises 13 residues. The V and J ends lost 6 bases and 5 bases respectively, with 14 bases between them. CDR3 sequence reads: CASRWASGHEQYF. CDR3 nucleotide sequence: TGTGCCAGCAGGTGGGCGTCGGGCCACGAGCAGTACTTC.

This clonotype has ten or more counts. V usage is TRBV5-1 and J usage is TRBJ2-1; D is ambiguous. This CDR3 comprises 13 residues. V was clipped by 2 bases and J by 6 bases, with 9 bases between them. Looked up from germline, CDR1 is SGHRS and CDR2 is YFSETQ. The CDR3 DNA reads TGCGCCAGCAGCTTACGACCCCCCAATGAGCAGTTCTTC. Its protein is CASSLRPPNEQFF.

This clonotype was seen ten or more times. This chain connects TRBV15 to TRBJ2-2; TRBD1 matches 7 bases. This CDR3 region has 14 residues. Germline assignment: CDR1 LNHNV and CDR2 YYDKDF (reference sequence). J was trimmed by 4 bases and V by 5 bases; bases with no gene match: 4. DNA of the CDR3: TGTGCCACCAGCTGGCACAGGGGCACCGGGGAGCTGTTTTTT. It translates to CATSWHRGTGELFF.

V gene TRBV27 combines with J gene TRBJ2-7; D tentatively fits TRBD1 or TRBD2 (5 bases each). This CDR3 comprises 15 residues. The V gene lost 4 bases and the J gene lost 0 bases, with 13 bases spanning the gap. Germline CDR1 reads MNHEY; CDR2 reads SMNVEV (reference sequence). DNA for the CDR3: TGTGCCAGCAGTTCCTATCCGGGACCCTCCTACGAGCAGTACTTC. It codes for CASSSYPGPSYEQYF.

For this clonotype: A much larger clone sits a single nucleotide away, making a read error possible. As the CDR3 is not closed by the conserved phenylalanine or tryptophan, this likely results from a read error. The V and J genes are TRBV11-3 and TRBJ2-5; tentatively, D is TRBD2 (6 bases). Trimming left V 3 bases short and J 0 bases short, with 11 bases between. CDR3 size: 15 residues. Germline CDR1 and CDR2: SGHNT and YENEEA. Here the CDR3 DNA reads TGTGCCAGCAGCTTCCTCTCGGGGGACCAAGAGACCCAGTACCTC. It is translated as CASSFLSGDQETQYL.

The DNA for the CDR3 is TGTGCCAGCAGCTTAGATTATCAGGGATCCACTGAAGCTTTCTTT. This codes for CASSLDYQGSTEAFF. This rearrangement joins TRBV7-2 to TRBJ1-1, with D possibly TRBD1 on 5 matching bases. V was cut by 1 base and J by 4 bases, with 13 bases left in between. The CDR3 runs to 15 residues. CDR1 is SGHTA, CDR2 FQGNSA, per germline.

This clonotype occurred many times. J is TRBJ1-2 and V is TRBV19; tentatively, D is TRBD1 (6 bases). Germline V gives CDR1 LNHDA, CDR2 SQIVND (reference sequence). This CDR3 comprises 14 residues. Trimming cost V 10 bases and J 4 bases, with 19 bases left between them. The CDR3 DNA sequence: TGTGCCACTACGAACGGGGCAGGGGTCTATGGCTACACCTTC. Its protein product is CATTNGAGVYGYTF.

J is TRBJ2-1 and V is TRBV12-3 or TRBV12-4; either TRBD1 or TRBD2 may supply D (6 bases each). Trimming pared 6 bases from V and 10 bases from J, leaving 10 bases between. This CDR3 region has 11 residues. The CDR3 here is CASRRGEEQFF. CDR3 nucleotides: TGTGCCAGCAGAAGGGGGGAGGAGCAGTTCTTC.

This clonotype was counted ten times or more. The rearrangement joins TRBV7-9 to TRBJ2-2; TRBD2 matches 9 bases. Per germline, CDR1 SEHNR and CDR2 FQNEAQ (reference sequence). With V trimmed by 4 bases and J by 3 bases, 6 bases remained unmatched. This CDR3 is built from 16 residues. CDR3 region: CASSSRTSDYTGELFF. CDR3 in DNA: TGTGCCAGCAGCTCGCGGACTAGCGATTACACCGGGGAGCTGTTTTTT.

The chain carries TRBV5-5 and TRBJ1-5; weak D call: TRBD1 (5 bases). Deletions cut 4 bases from V and 7 bases from J, with 15 bases between. CDR1 and CDR2 from the germline V gene are SGHKS and YYEKEE (reference sequence). The CDR3 runs 14 residues. In nucleotides, the CDR3 is TGTGCCAGCAGCGTGGACGGGGCGAGGCAGCCCCAGCATTTT. This translates into CASSVDGARQPQHF.

This clonotype was found many times. This chain connects TRBV13 to TRBJ2-1; possibly TRBD1 for D (6 bases). V dropped 7 bases and J dropped 7 bases, with 11 bases sitting between them. CDR1 is PRHDT, CDR2 FYEKMQ, per germline (reference sequence). CDR3 length: 12 amino acids. CDR3 in amino acids: CASNKQGNEQFF. CDR3 coding DNA: TGTGCCAGCAACAAACAGGGAAATGAGCAGTTCTTC.

This clonotype has just a few counts. The gene calls are TRBV28 and TRBJ1-2, with no clear D. Germline CDR1 MDHEN, CDR2 SYDVKM. The CDR3 sequence is 14 residues long. Trimming shortened V by 3 bases and J by 4 bases, and 12 bases separated the two germline ends. The CDR3 nucleotides read TGTGCCAGCAGTTTGAGGGAGGTCTTCTATGGCTACACCTTC. As protein: CASSLREVFYGYTF.

V is TRBV7-9 and J is TRBJ2-1; D not certain. Germline values: CDR1 SEHNR, CDR2 FQNEAQ (reference sequence). The ends were cut back, 3 bases at V and 0 bases at J, with 15 bases in the middle. The CDR3 totals 17 residues. The CDR3 here is CASSLARGRVSYNEQFF. CDR3 DNA: TGTGCCAGCAGCTTGGCTCGTGGAAGGGTCTCCTACAATGAGCAGTTCTTC.

This rearrangement joins TRBV15 to TRBJ2-7; TRBD1 is a possible D gene (6 bases). Germline V gene data show CDR1 as LNHNV and CDR2 as YYDKDF (reference sequence). V was trimmed by 1 base and J by 4 bases, leaving 11 bases between them. The length of the CDR3 is 14 residues. The CDR3 region has the DNA TGTGCCACCAGCAGAGGGACAGTTCTTTACGAGCAGTACTTC. This translates into CATSRGTVLYEQYF.

This clonotype was seen many times. The rearrangement joins TRBV11-2 to TRBJ2-2; possible D gene TRBD2, 5 bases. Trimming shortened V by 6 bases and J by 0 bases, and 14 bases separated the two germline ends. The CDR3 is 16 amino acids. CDR1 is SGHAT and CDR2 is FQNNGV in the germline V gene. CDR3 residues: CASRLILGANTGELFF. The CDR3 nucleotides read TGTGCCAGCAGACTTATACTAGGTGCGAACACCGGGGAGCTGTTTTTT.

In this sample, this clonotype turned up many times. The chain carries TRBV6-1 and TRBJ1-5, with 7 bases matching TRBD1. Unmatched junction bases numbered 6, after V lost 6 bases and J lost 4 bases. The CDR3 sequence is 14 residues long. Per germline, CDR1 MNHNS and CDR2 SASEGT. This chain's CDR3 is CASRGTASNQPQHF. The CDR3 region has the DNA TGTGCCAGCAGAGGGACAGCATCTAATCAGCCCCAGCATTTT.

This clonotype was detected ten times or more. This chain links TRBV18 with TRBJ2-4; no clear D gene. The CDR3 loop spans 13 amino acids. Germline values: CDR1 KGHSH, CDR2 LQKENI. Trimming stripped 5 bases from V and 4 bases from J, with 9 bases between. CDR3 nucleotide sequence: TGTGCCAGCTCAGCCTCACAGAAAAACATTCAGTACTTC. This encodes CASSASQKNIQYF.

The chain recombines TRBV28 with TRBJ2-2; 9 positions match TRBD2. CDR1 is MDHEN, CDR2 SYDVKM, per germline. V shed 6 bases, J shed 5 bases, and the junction held 10 bases outside the gene matches. The CDR3 loop spans 16 amino acids. The CDR3 region is CASSPPAGGGTGELFF. CDR3 in DNA: TGTGCCAGCAGCCCCCCGGCGGGGGGGGGTACCGGGGAGCTGTTTTTT.

This clonotype was found many times. The rearrangement joins TRBV6-2 or TRBV6-3 to TRBJ1-2, with 8 bases fitting TRBD1. The germline V gene has CDR1 MNHEY and CDR2 SVGEGT. V shed 8 bases and J 0 bases; nucleotides not matched to a gene: 8. The CDR3 covers 15 residues. The CDR3 loop is CASRGGQGPNYGYTF. CDR3 sequence (DNA): TGTGCCAGCCGAGGCGGACAGGGCCCTAACTATGGCTACACCTTC.

This chain connects TRBV7-2 to TRBJ2-3; 10 bases are shared with TRBD2. The CDR3 loop spans 15 amino acids. Germline V gene data show CDR1 as SGHTA and CDR2 as FQGNSA. The V gene end was trimmed by 11 bases and the J gene end by 6 bases; junction bases not matched to a gene: 14. CDR3 in amino acids: CASGGGLAGVDTQYF. The CDR3 nucleotides read TGTGCCTCAGGAGGGGGTCTAGCGGGAGTCGATACGCAGTATTTT.

This clonotype turned up a few times. CDR3 residues: CSVGPGGGEAFF. The CDR3, as DNA: TGCAGCGTTGGACCAGGTGGGGGTGAAGCTTTCTTT. The rearrangement links TRBV29-1 to TRBJ1-1; the D gene is possibly TRBD1 (5 bases). The CDR3 is made up of 12 amino acids. Trimming took off 4 bases at V and 7 bases at J, with 13 bases between the two ends. Germline CDR1 and CDR2: SQVTM and ANQGSEA.